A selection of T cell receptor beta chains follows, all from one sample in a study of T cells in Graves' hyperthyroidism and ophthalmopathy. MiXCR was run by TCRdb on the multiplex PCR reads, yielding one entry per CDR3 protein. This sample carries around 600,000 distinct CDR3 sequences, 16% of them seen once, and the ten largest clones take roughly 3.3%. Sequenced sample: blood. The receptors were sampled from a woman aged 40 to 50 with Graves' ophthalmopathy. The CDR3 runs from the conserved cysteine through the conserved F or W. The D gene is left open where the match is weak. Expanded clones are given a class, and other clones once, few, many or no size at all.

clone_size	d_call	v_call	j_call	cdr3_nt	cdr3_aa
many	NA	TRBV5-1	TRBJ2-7	TGCGCCAGCAGCCTGGAAGGCGGAAACTCCTACGAGCAGTACTTC	CASSLEGGNSYEQYF
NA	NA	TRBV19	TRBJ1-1	TGTGCCAGTAGGCGAGGGAGCACTGAAGCTTTCTTT	CASRRGSTEAFF
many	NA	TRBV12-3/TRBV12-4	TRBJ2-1	TGTGCCAGCAGTTCCCCAATGAGCTCCTACAATGAGCAGTTCTTC	CASSSPMSSYNEQFF
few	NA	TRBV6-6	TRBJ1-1	TGTGCCAGCAGTTACTCGGGGGTGGGGGCCATGACTGAAGCTTTCTTT	CASSYSGVGAMTEAFF
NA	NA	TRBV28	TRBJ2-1	TGTGCCAGCAGCTCAAGGGGCAGGGCTTACAATGAGCAGTTCTTC	CASSSRGRAYNEQFF
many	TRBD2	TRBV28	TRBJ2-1	TGTGCCAGCAGTTCCCTAGCGGCTGGGAACAATGAGCAGTTCTTC	CASSSLAAGNNEQFF
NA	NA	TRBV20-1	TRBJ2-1	TGCAGTGCTACAGATCGCTCAGGAGAGCAGTTCTTC	CSATDRSGEQFF
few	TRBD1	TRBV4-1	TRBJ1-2	TGCGCCAGCAGCCGCGGACAGGAATCCTACTATGGCTACACCTTC	CASSRGQESYYGYTF
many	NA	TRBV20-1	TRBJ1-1	TGCAGTGCTAGAGTACAGCAGAACACTGAAGCTTTCTTT	CSARVQQNTEAFF
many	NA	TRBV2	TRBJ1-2	TGTGCCAGCAGTGTTGAGGCTAACTATGGCTACACCTTC	CASSVEANYGYTF
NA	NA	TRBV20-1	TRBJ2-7	TGCAGTGCTAGATTGGGGCCCGAGCAGTACTTC	CSARLGPEQYF
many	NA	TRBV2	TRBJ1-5	TGTGCCAGCAGTGAAGCGACAGGCAATCAGCCCCAGCATTTT	CASSEATGNQPQHF
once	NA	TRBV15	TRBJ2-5	TGTGCCACCAGCTCGGGGGCTGGGGAGACCCAGTACTTC	CATSSGAGETQYF
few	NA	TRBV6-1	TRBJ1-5	TGTGCCAGCACTTGGACAACCAATCAGCCCCAGCATTTT	CASTWTTNQPQHF
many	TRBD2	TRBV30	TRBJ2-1	TGTGCCTGGGTTGGGACTACCTCCTACAATGAGCAGTTCTTC	CAWVGTTSYNEQFF
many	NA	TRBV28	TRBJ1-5	TGTGCCAGCAGGGAGGGAGGGGGCAATCAGCCCCAGCATTTT	CASREGGGNQPQHF
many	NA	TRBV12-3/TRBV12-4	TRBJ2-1	TGTGCCAGCAGCTTCCCGGGCCGAGGGTTTAATGAGCAGTTCTTC	CASSFPGRGFNEQFF
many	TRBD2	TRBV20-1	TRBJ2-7	TGCAGTGCCACAAGACTAGCGGGAGGCCCCACCCTCGAGCAGTACTTC	CSATRLAGGPTLEQYF
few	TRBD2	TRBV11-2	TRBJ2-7	TGTGCCAGCAGCCTAAAGGGCCCCAGCGGGAGTGGGGAGCAGTACTTC	CASSLKGPSGSGEQYF
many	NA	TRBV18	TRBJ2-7	TGTGCCAGCTCACCATATGTGGCAGACGAGCAGTACTTC	CASSPYVADEQYF
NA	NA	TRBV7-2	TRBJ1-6	TGTGCCAGCAGGGCGACTGCCAACAATTCACCCCTCCACTTT	CASRATANNSPLHF
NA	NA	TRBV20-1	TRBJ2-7	TGCAGTGCTAGAGTCGAGGAGTACGAGCAGTACTTC	CSARVEEYEQYF
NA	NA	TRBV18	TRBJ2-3	TGTGCCAGCTCACCCGGGACGACTACAGATGCGCAGTATTTT	CASSPGTTTDAQYF
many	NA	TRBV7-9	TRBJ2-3	TGTGCCAGCAGCTTAGGGTTTGGAGATACGCAGTATTTT	CASSLGFGDTQYF
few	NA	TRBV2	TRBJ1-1	TGTGCCAGCAGTGAGCAACTCCTACAGAACACTGAAGCTTTCTTT	CASSEQLLQNTEAFF
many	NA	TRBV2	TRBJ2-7	TGTGCCAGCTCCCTGGCCGGGACTCCCTCCTACGAGCAGTACTTC	CASSLAGTPSYEQYF
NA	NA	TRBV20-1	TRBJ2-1	TGCAGCGCTTATGAGAGAACCTACAATGAGCAGTTCTTC	CSAYERTYNEQFF
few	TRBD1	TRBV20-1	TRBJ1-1	TGCAGTGCTATCCGGACAGGGGGAGCGTCGAAGACTGAAGCTTTCTTT	CSAIRTGGASKTEAFF
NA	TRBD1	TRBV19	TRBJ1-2	TGTGCCAGTAGTCCCGCCGGGGACAGGGGATTATATGGCTACACCTTC	CASSPAGDRGLYGYTF
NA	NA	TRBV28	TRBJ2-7	TGTGCCAGCATAGTTAAGCAGTACTTC	CASIVKQYF
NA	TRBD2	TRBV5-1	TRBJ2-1	TGCGCCAGCAGCCCCCCCGGGCTAGCGGAATATTATAATGAGCAGTTCTTC	CASSPPGLAEYYNEQFF
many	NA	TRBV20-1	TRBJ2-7	TGCAGTGCTAGTACGTCCTACGAGCAGTACTTC	CSASTSYEQYF
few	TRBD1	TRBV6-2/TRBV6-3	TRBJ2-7	TGTGCCAGCAGTTACTCGACGGGACAGGGTTCCTACGAGCAGTACTTC	CASSYSTGQGSYEQYF
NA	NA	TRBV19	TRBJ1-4	TGTGCCAGTACCGGGTGGACAAACGCCGCAACTAATGAAAAACTGTTTTTT	CASTGWTNAATNEKLFF
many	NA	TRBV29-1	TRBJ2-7	TGCAGCGTTGAGATTCGGGAAGCGAACGAGCAGTACTTC	CSVEIREANEQYF
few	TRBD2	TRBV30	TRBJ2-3	TGTGCCACAGCGGGGAACACTGATGCGCAGTATTTT	CATAGNTDAQYF
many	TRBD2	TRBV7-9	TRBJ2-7	TGTGCCAGCAGCTTCGGCGGGAGCCGACCGGGGGAGCAGTACTTC	CASSFGGSRPGEQYF
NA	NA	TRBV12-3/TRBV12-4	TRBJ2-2	TGTGCCAGCAGGGGGACACGCGAAACCGGGGAGCTGTTTTTT	CASRGTRETGELFF
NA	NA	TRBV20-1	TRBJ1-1	TGCAGTGCTACCCCGCAGGTTAACACTGAAGCTTTCTTT	CSATPQVNTEAFF
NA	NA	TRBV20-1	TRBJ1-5	TGCAGTGCTAGAGGTCCCACGGAGTATAGCAATCAGCCCCAGCATTTT	CSARGPTEYSNQPQHF
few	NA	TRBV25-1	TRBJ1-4	TGTGCCAGCAGTGCTCGGGCCTGGGGTGAAAAACTGTTTTTT	CASSARAWGEKLFF
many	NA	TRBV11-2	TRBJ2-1	TGTGCCAGCAGCTTACCTAGGGGAGGGGGGGGTTCCAATGAGCAGTTCTTC	CASSLPRGGGGSNEQFF
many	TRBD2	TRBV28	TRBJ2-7	TGTGCCAGCAGTTTAACAGGGGGACTAGCGGGAGGGCCGGTCTACGAGCAGTACTTC	CASSLTGGLAGGPVYEQYF
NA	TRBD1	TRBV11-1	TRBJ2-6	TGTGCCAGCAGCCCCAGGGGGCCTGGGGCCAACGTCCTGACTTTC	CASSPRGPGANVLTF
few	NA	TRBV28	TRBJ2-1	TGTGCCAGCAGTTTAGTACTAGCAATCTACAATGAGCAGTTCTTC	CASSLVLAIYNEQFF
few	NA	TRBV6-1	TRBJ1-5	TGTGCCAGCAGCCGTGGGACATCCAATCAGCCCCAGCATTTT	CASSRGTSNQPQHF
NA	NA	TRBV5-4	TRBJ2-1	TGTGCCAGCAGCTTGTCGGCAGCCCAGGATGAGCAGTTCTTC	CASSLSAAQDEQFF
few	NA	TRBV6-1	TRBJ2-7	TGTGCCAGCACGCCGTCGAGGCTCGCTCCCTACGAGCAGTACTTC	CASTPSRLAPYEQYF
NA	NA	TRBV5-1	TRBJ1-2	TGCGCCAGCAGCCCCCAGGGAGATGGCTACACCTTC	CASSPQGDGYTF
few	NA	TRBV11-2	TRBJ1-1	TGTGCCAGCAGCTTACCACAGGAGGGTGAAGCTTTCTTT	CASSLPQEGEAFF
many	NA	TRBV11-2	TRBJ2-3	TGTGCCAGCAGCACGACTAAGACTAGTTTGGGGACAGATACGCAGTATTTT	CASSTTKTSLGTDTQYF
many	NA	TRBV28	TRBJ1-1	TGTGCCAGCAGTTTGCAGGTGACAGAAGCTTTCTTT	CASSLQVTEAFF
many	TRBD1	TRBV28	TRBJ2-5	TGTGCCAGCAGTTTTCTACAGGGGGCCGTGGAGACCCAGTACTTC	CASSFLQGAVETQYF
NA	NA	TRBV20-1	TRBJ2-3	TGCAGTGCCGACGGGTCCCGCTACCCCACAGATACGCAGTATTTT	CSADGSRYPTDTQYF
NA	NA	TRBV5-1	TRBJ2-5	TGCGCCAGCAAAGCGGACCAAGGTGTTGAGACCCAGTACTTC	CASKADQGVETQYF